These T cell receptor beta chains were read from a single sample in a study of T cells in Graves' hyperthyroidism and ophthalmopathy. One entry per CDR3 protein, called by TCRdb with MiXCR from the multiplex PCR reads. The sample lists 390,000 or so distinct CDR3 sequences, about 15% occurring once. The sequenced material came from blood. Receptors were obtained from a man between 18 and 35 years old with Graves' ophthalmopathy. Both conserved end residues are part of each CDR3. A D gene is named only where the DNA matches it firmly. A row's size may be missing; if present it is once, few, many or a size class.

v_gene	j_gene	d_gene	abundance	CDR3aa	CDR3nt
TRBV19	TRBJ2-3	-	-	CASSIAQRSTDTQYF	TGTGCCAGTAGTATAGCTCAGCGTAGCACAGATACGCAGTATTTT
TRBV28	TRBJ2-1	TRBD1	many	CASSPWGQNNEQFF	TGTGCCAGCAGTCCCTGGGGACAGAACAATGAGCAGTTCTTC
TRBV27	TRBJ2-7	-	-	CASSNGHTEQYF	TGTGCCAGCAGTAATGGACATACCGAGCAGTACTTC
TRBV19	TRBJ2-1	TRBD2	-	CASSTQGVAGVPNEQFF	TGTGCCAGTAGTACACAAGGAGTAGCGGGAGTACCCAATGAGCAGTTCTTC
TRBV14	TRBJ1-5	-	-	CASSQGLGQPQHF	TGTGCCAGCAGCCAAGGTCTGGGGCAGCCCCAGCATTTT
TRBV6-1	TRBJ2-7	-	many	CASRNERGSNEQYF	TGTGCCAGCAGAAATGAAAGGGGGTCGAACGAGCAGTACTTC
TRBV9	TRBJ2-7	TRBD2	many	CASTGGDSPYEQYF	TGTGCCAGCACCGGGGGGGACTCGCCCTACGAGCAGTACTTC
TRBV10-3	TRBJ2-3	TRBD2	-	CAISVTSGGAGNTQYF	TGTGCCATCAGCGTGACTAGCGGGGGTGCCGGGAATACGCAGTATTTT
TRBV7-9	TRBJ1-3	-	-	CASSFWEGNTIYF	TGTGCCAGCAGCTTTTGGGAGGGAAACACCATATATTTT
TRBV30	TRBJ1-1	TRBD1	-	CAWSVTSQGWTEAFF	TGTGCCTGGAGCGTAACGTCACAGGGGTGGACTGAAGCTTTCTTT
TRBV6-5	TRBJ2-6	TRBD1	many	CASSYGQGAGNVLTF	TGTGCCAGCAGTTACGGACAGGGGGCTGGTAACGTCCTGACTTTC
TRBV20-1	TRBJ2-3	TRBD2	few	CSRGAGVTDTQYF	TGCAGCCGCGGCGCGGGGGTCACAGATACGCAGTATTTT
TRBV19	TRBJ2-7	TRBD1	many	CASSLSGQGLYGQYF	TGTGCCAGTAGTCTATCCGGACAGGGCCTCTACGGGCAGTACTTC
TRBV5-1	TRBJ2-7	TRBD1	-	CASSSLTGVNYEQYF	TGCGCCAGCAGCTCGCTGACAGGGGTGAACTACGAGCAGTACTTC
TRBV4-2	TRBJ2-1	TRBD2	many	CASSQVEREVANEQFF	TGTGCCAGCAGCCAAGTGGAACGGGAGGTTGCGAATGAGCAGTTCTTC
TRBV5-1	TRBJ2-7	-	-	CASSLEGRLSSYEQYF	TGCGCCAGCAGCTTGGAGGGACGGCTGAGCTCCTACGAGCAGTACTTC
TRBV18	TRBJ1-2	TRBD1	many	CASSPPAPGGLYGYTF	TGTGCCAGCTCACCACCGGCTCCAGGGGGTCTCTATGGCTACACCTTC
TRBV7-8	TRBJ1-3	-	-	CASSFSGQDSGNTIYF	TGTGCCAGCAGCTTTTCTGGACAAGACTCTGGAAACACCATATATTTT
TRBV6-1	TRBJ2-1	TRBD1	many	CASSPTGSGYNEQFF	TGTGCCAGCAGTCCGACAGGGTCAGGCTACAATGAGCAGTTCTTC
TRBV29-1	TRBJ2-1	-	-	CSGEGRSGVGYNEQFF	TGCAGCGGTGAAGGAAGGTCGGGAGTAGGCTACAATGAGCAGTTCTTC
TRBV7-9	TRBJ1-1	-	many	CASSLGRSWGGTEAFF	TGTGCCAGCAGCTTAGGTCGAAGTTGGGGGGGCACTGAAGCTTTCTTT
TRBV5-8	TRBJ2-7	TRBD1	few	CASSLPLDRALYEQCF	TGTGCCAGCAGCTTGCCATTGGACAGGGCTCTCTACGAGCAGTGCTTC
TRBV29-1	TRBJ1-4	TRBD1	many	CSGYGTGGENEKLFF	TGCAGCGGATACGGGACAGGGGGCGAAAATGAAAAACTGTTTTTT
TRBV7-9	TRBJ2-2	-	-	CASRTAGELFF	TGTGCCAGCAGAACTGCCGGGGAGCTGTTTTTT
TRBV20-1	TRBJ2-1	TRBD2	many	CSASELGLAGGNEQFF	TGCAGTGCTAGTGAGCTGGGACTGGCGGGGGGGAATGAGCAGTTCTTC
TRBV3-1	TRBJ2-7	-	many	CASSQETASYEQYF	TGTGCCAGCAGCCAAGAAACAGCCTCCTACGAGCAGTACTTC
TRBV9	TRBJ2-7	-	many	CASSEAPAGAYEQYF	TGTGCCAGCAGCGAAGCACCGGCAGGGGCCTACGAGCAGTACTTC
TRBV7-2	TRBJ2-1	TRBD2	-	CASSSSGGASEQFF	TGTGCCAGCAGCTCCAGCGGGGGGGCGAGTGAGCAGTTCTTC
TRBV4-2	TRBJ2-2	TRBD2	-	CTSSQDRVAGGLGNTGELFF	TGTACCAGCAGCCAAGATAGAGTAGCGGGAGGGCTGGGGAACACCGGGGAGCTGTTTTTT
TRBV6-1	TRBJ2-2	-	many	CASTWAGTNTGELFF	TGTGCCAGCACCTGGGCGGGGACGAACACCGGGGAGCTGTTTTTT
TRBV3-1	TRBJ1-5	TRBD1	many	CASSRQGDQPQHF	TGTGCCAGCAGCCGACAGGGGGATCAGCCCCAGCATTTT
TRBV7-9	TRBJ2-2	-	-	CASSSVSGELFF	TGTGCCAGCAGCTCCGTGTCCGGGGAGCTGTTTTTT
TRBV5-8	TRBJ2-5	TRBD1	many	CASSLDAGTGQETQYF	TGTGCCAGCAGCTTGGATGCCGGGACAGGCCAAGAGACCCAGTACTTC
TRBV7-9	TRBJ2-1	TRBD2	many	CASSLGLALGGEQFF	TGTGCCAGCAGCTTAGGACTAGCGTTGGGGGGTGAGCAGTTCTTC
TRBV14	TRBJ1-1	-	-	CASSRWGSLNTEAFF	TGTGCCAGCAGCCGATGGGGGTCCTTGAACACTGAAGCTTTCTTT
TRBV11-2	TRBJ1-2	TRBD1	-	CASSPRQGAGVYGYTF	TGTGCCAGCAGCCCGCGACAGGGGGCTGGGGTCTATGGCTACACCTTC
TRBV11-2	TRBJ1-3	-	-	CASSLILGQGSSGNTIYF	TGTGCCAGCAGCCTCATCCTTGGGCAGGGGAGCTCTGGAAACACCATATATTTT
TRBV7-9	TRBJ1-2	TRBD1	few	CASSLGDRNYGYTF	TGTGCCAGCAGCTTAGGGGACAGGAACTATGGCTACACCTTC
TRBV5-1	TRBJ1-1	-	many	CASSLIGENTEAFF	TGCGCCAGCAGCTTGATAGGGGAGAACACTGAAGCTTTCTTT
TRBV11-2	TRBJ2-5	TRBD2	many	CASSLIAGAETQYF	TGTGCCAGCAGCCTCATAGCGGGAGCCGAGACCCAGTACTTC
TRBV27	TRBJ1-5	-	many	CASSPAGQIAAQHF	TGTGCCAGCAGTCCAGCGGGCCAGATAGCAGCCCAGCATTTT
TRBV28	TRBJ2-3	-	-	CASSLSGDTDTQYF	TGTGCCAGCAGTTTATCGGGGGACACAGATACGCAGTATTTT
TRBV11-3	TRBJ2-3	-	few	CASSLAPYSRSDTQYF	TGTGCCAGCAGCTTAGCTCCCTATAGCAGGTCAGATACGCAGTATTTT
TRBV2	TRBJ2-3	-	many	CASSVDYTDTQYF	TGTGCCAGCAGTGTTGACTACACAGATACGCAGTATTTT
TRBV7-9	TRBJ1-2	TRBD1	many	CASSLVIRTGDGYTF	TGTGCCAGCAGCTTAGTGATACGGACAGGAGATGGCTACACCTTC
TRBV10-3	TRBJ1-4	-	-	CAISDSATNEKLFF	TGTGCCATCAGCGACAGTGCAACTAATGAAAAACTGTTTTTT